This TCR beta chain was profiled in a study of breast tumors, draining lymph nodes, adjacent tissues. Study results and caveats: Tumor repertoires ranked between lymph nodes and nontumor tissue in diversity, with V and J gene preferences.

TCRdb re-analysed the multiplex PCR reads in MiXCR, keeping a single row per CDR3 protein. Of 45,000 to 60,000 distinct CDR3 sequences listed, roughly 24% are singletons. V dropped 3 bases and J dropped 1; count of bases not matched to a gene: 3. This CDR3 is 16 amino acids long. Germline CDR1 is SGDLS and CDR2 is YYNGEE. With regard to this clonotype: Its matching antigen is unknown. This may be a read error, as it is one base from a much larger clone. The conserved phenylalanine or tryptophan normally closing the CDR3 is absent here, so this likely arose from a read error.

The sample comprised breast tumor tissue. V gene TRBV9 combines with J gene TRBJ2-2, with 10 bases fitting TRBD2. This TCR derives from a female donor with breast cancer. Some clones in this sample may be carry-over from other donors' samples. The CDR3 DNA reads TGTGCCAGCAGCGCCCGGACTAGCGGGAACACCGGGGAGCTGTTTGTT. This gives the protein CASSARTSGNTGELFV.